These 11 T cell receptor beta chains share one sample of origin, sequenced in a study of sequential checkpoint blockade in melanoma. Sequenced by immunoSEQ multiplex PCR; TCRdb stores in-frame clones only, minus some. The top ten clones hold about 38% of a sample with roughly 19,000 clones, around four fifths of them seen once. Indicated treatment: randomized to nivolumab then ipilimumab (arm A) or the reverse (arm B). The sequences come from CD8+ T cells sorted from blood (inferred from file names), collected from a patient given nivolumab and ipilimumab in sequence. All receptors come from a human donor with melanoma.

The chain joins TRBV4-1 to TRBJ2-7; D is possibly TRBD2 (5 bases). Trimming cost V 1 base and J 3 bases, with 10 bases left between them. This CDR3 is 14 amino acids long. The germline V gene has CDR1 MGHRA and CDR2 YSYEKL. The CDR3 region has the DNA TGCGCCAGCAGCCAAGTCGGGGTAGACTACGAGCAGTACTTC. Protein sequence: CASSQVGVDYEQYF.

The rearrangement links TRBV4-1 to TRBJ1-2; D may be TRBD1 (6 bases). This CDR3 has 14 amino acids. Germline V lookup: CDR1 MGHRA, CDR2 YSYEKL. With 0 bases removed from V and 8 bases from J, the gap between germline ends came to 13 bases. The CDR3 reads CASSQDQGFRGYTF. The CDR3 nucleotides are TGCGCCAGCAGCCAAGACCAGGGGTTCAGGGGCTACACCTTC.

This chain links TRBV7-8 with TRBJ2-1; 9 nucleotides agree with TRBD1. V dropped 3 bases and J dropped 2; count of bases not matched to a gene: 2. CDR1 and CDR2 (germline): SGHVS, FQNEAQ. This CDR3 has 15 residues. This CDR3 is CASSFRDRAYNEQFF. The CDR3 nucleotides are TGTGCCAGCAGCTTCCGGGACAGGGCCTACAATGAGCAGTTCTTC.

The V call is TRBV19, the J call TRBJ2-5; the D gene is possibly TRBD1 (6 bases). TRBJ2-7 explains the end of the DNA better; the J call may be wrong. The CDR3 length is 15 residues. CDR1 LNHDA and CDR2 SQIVND come from the germline V gene (reference sequence). For the CDR3, the DNA is TGTGCCAGTAGTACCTACAGGGCTCCAGCCTACGAGCAGTACTTC. Encoded protein: CASSTYRAPAYEQYF.

Written as DNA, the CDR3 is TGTGCCAGCAGTTTCACTTACGGGTTCGGAAAACTGTTTTTT. Its protein product is CASSFTYGFGKLFF. The chain carries TRBV28 and TRBJ1-4; D not resolved. Per germline, CDR1 MDHEN and CDR2 SYDVKM. The length of the CDR3 is 14 residues. The V and J ends lost 3 bases and 10 bases respectively, with 15 bases between them.

V and J are TRBV2 and TRBJ2-5; 9 bases are a match to TRBD1. Germline V gene lookup returns CDR1 SNHLY and CDR2 FYNNEI. The CDR3 is made up of 15 amino acids. The trim removed 4 bases at V and 5 bases at J, leaving 8 bases unmatched. CDR3 bases: TGTGCCAGCAGTGCCCGGGACAGGGTCCCGGAGACCCAGTACTTC. Its translation: CASSARDRVPETQYF.

V usage is TRBV4-1 and J usage is TRBJ2-2; TRBD2 aligns across 10 bases. The CDR3 totals 16 residues. Germline V gene lookup returns CDR1 MGHRA and CDR2 YSYEKL. The V and J ends lost 5 bases and 4 bases, in that order; junction bases with no gene match: 7. The CDR3 protein is CASSEPGLATTGELFF. DNA for the CDR3: TGCGCCAGCAGCGAACCGGGACTAGCGACCACCGGGGAGCTGTTTTTT.

The J gene is TRBJ1-2, the V gene TRBV2; unclear D gene. CDR3 size: 12 residues. Trimming removed 7 bases at V and 3 bases at J, with 9 bases between. Germline V gene lookup returns CDR1 SNHLY and CDR2 FYNNEI. The CDR3 DNA reads TGTGCCAGCATTCGAGAGGACTATGGCTACACCTTC. Translation gives CASIREDYGYTF.

The chain employs TRBV30 and TRBJ1-3; 9 positions match TRBD1. Germline CDR1 is GTSNPN and CDR2 is SVGIG (reference sequence). The ends lost 5 bases at V and 0 bases at J; junction bases unmatched: 17. This CDR3 region has 19 residues. CDR3 bases: TGTGCCTGGTCCTCCCCGGGACAGGGCCCTGAAAACTCTGGAAACACCATATATTTT. Protein: CAWSSPGQGPENSGNTIYF.

V is TRBV5-6 and J is TRBJ2-7, with 7 nucleotides matching TRBD2. This CDR3 is 16 amino acids long. Looked up from germline, CDR1 is SGHDT and CDR2 is YYEEEE. J lost 0 bases, V lost 0 bases, and 6 bases had no gene match. In nucleotides, the CDR3 is TGTGCCAGCAGCTTGGAGCCAGCGGGGATCTCCTACGAGCAGTACTTC. It is translated as CASSLEPAGISYEQYF.

The rearrangement joins TRBV6-1 to TRBJ2-7, with D possibly being TRBD2 (5 bases). Trimming removed 5 bases at V and 3 bases at J, with 14 bases between. The V gene's germline CDR1 is MNHNS and CDR2 SASEGT. The CDR3 covers 14 residues. The CDR3 loop is CASSPRDVIYEQYF. CDR3 DNA: TGTGCCAGCAGTCCCCGGGATGTAATCTACGAGCAGTACTTC.